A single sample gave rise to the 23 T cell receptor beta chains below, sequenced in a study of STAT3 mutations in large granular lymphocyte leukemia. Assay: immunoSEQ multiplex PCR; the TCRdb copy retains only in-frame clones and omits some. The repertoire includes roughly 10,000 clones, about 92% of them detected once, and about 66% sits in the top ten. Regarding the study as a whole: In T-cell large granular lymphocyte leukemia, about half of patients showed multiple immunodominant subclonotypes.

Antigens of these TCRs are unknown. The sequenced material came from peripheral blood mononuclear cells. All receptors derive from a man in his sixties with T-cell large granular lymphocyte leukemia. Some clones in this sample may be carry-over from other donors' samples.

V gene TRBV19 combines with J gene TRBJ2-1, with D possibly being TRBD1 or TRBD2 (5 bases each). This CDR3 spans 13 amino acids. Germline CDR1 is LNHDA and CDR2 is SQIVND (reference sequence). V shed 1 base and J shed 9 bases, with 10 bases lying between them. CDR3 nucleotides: TGTGCCAGTAGTATAGGTCTGGGGGTTGAGCAGTTCTTC. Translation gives CASSIGLGVEQFF.

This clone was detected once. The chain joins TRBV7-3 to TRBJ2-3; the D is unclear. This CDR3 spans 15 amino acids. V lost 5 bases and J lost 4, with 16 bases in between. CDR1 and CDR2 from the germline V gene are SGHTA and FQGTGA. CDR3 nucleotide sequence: TGTGCCAGCAGCCCCTCCTTTTGGGATGCAGATACGCAGTATTTT. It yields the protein CASSPSFWDADTQYF.

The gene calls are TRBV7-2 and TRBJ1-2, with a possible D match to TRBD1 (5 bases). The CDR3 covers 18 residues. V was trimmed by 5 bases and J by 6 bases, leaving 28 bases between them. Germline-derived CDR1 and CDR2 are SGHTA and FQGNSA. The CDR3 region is CASSRDMVQGLVAHGYTF. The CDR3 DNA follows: TGTGCCAGCAGCCGTGACATGGTTCAGGGCCTGGTGGCCCATGGCTACACCTTC. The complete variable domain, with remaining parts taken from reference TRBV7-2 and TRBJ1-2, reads GAGVSQSPSNKVTEKGKDVELRCDPISGHTALYWYRQSLGQGLEFLIYFQGNSAPDKSGLPSDRFSAERTGGSVSTLTIQRTQQEDSAVYLCASSRDMVQGLVAHGYTFGSGTRLTVV.

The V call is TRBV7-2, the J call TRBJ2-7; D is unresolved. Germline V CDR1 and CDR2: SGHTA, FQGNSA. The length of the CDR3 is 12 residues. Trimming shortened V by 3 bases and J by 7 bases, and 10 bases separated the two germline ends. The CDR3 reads CASSLQFREQYF. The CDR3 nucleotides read TGTGCCAGCAGCTTGCAATTCAGGGAGCAGTACTTC.

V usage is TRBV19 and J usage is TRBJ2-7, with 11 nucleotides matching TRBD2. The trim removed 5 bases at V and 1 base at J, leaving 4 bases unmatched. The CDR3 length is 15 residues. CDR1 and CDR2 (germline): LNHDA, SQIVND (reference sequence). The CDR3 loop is CASSATSGSSYEQYF. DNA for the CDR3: TGTGCCAGTAGTGCCACTAGCGGGAGTTCCTACGAGCAGTACTTC.

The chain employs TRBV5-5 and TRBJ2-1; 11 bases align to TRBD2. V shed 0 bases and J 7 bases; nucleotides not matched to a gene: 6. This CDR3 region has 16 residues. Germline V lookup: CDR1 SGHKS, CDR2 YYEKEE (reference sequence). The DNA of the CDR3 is TGTGCCAGCAGCTTGGAGGTACTAGCGGGAGTTAATGAGCAGTTCTTC. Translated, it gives CASSLEVLAGVNEQFF.

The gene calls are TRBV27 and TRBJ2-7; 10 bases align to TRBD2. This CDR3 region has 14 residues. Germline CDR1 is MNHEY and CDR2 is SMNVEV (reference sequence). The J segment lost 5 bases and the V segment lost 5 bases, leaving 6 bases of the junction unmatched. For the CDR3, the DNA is TGTGCCAGCAGTGACAGCGGGAGGGCCAACGAGCAGTACTTC. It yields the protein CASSDSGRANEQYF.

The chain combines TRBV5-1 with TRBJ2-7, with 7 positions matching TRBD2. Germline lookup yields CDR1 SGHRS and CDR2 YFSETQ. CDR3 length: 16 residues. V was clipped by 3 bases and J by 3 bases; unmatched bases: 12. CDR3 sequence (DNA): TGCGCCAGCAGCTCAGGCCACGGACTAGGGCTCTACGAGCAGTACTTC. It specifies CASSSGHGLGLYEQYF.

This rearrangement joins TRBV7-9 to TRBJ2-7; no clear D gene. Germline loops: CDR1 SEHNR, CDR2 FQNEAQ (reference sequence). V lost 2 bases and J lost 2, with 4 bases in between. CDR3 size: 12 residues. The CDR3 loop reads CASSLRAYEQYF. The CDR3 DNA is TGTGCCAGCAGCTTAAGGGCCTACGAGCAGTACTTC. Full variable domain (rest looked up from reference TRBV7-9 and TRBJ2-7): DTGVSQNPRHKITKRGQNVTFRCDPISEHNRLYWYRQTLGQGPEFLTYFQNEAQLEKSRLLSDRFSAERPKGSFSTLEIQRTEQGDSAMYLCASSLRAYEQYFGPGTRLTVT.

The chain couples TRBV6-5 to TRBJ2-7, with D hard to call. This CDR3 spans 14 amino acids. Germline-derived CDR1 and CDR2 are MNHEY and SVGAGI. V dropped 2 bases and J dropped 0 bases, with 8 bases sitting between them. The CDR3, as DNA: TGTGCCAGCAGTTACACACCTAACTCCTACGAGCAGTACTTC. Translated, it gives CASSYTPNSYEQYF.

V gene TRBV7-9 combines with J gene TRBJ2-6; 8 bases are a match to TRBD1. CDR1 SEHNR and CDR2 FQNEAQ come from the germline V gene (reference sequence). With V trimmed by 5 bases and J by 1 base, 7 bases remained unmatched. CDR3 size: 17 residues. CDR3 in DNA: TGTGCCAGCAGCCTTCCGGACAGGGCATCTGGGGCCAACGTCCTGACTTTC. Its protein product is CASSLPDRASGANVLTF.

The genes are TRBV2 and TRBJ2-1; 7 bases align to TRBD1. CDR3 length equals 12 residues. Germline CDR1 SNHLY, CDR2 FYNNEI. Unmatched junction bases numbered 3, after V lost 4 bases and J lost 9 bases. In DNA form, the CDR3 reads TGTGCCAGCAGTGTGCGACAGGGTGAGCAGTTCTTC. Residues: CASSVRQGEQFF.

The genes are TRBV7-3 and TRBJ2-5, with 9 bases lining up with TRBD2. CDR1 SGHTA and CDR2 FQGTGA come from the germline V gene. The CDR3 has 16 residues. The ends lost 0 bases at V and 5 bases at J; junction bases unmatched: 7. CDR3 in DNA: TGTGCCAGCAGCTTAACTTCTAGCGGGGAAGGGGAGACCCAGTACTTC. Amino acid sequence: CASSLTSSGEGETQYF.

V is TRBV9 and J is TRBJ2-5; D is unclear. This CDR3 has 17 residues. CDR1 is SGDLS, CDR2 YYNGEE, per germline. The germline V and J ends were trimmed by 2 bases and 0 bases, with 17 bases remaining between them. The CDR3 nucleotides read TGTGCCAGCAGCGTCCACCTTGACGGGCCCGACCAAGAGACCCAGTACTTC. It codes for CASSVHLDGPDQETQYF. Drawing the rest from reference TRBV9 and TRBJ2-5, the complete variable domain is DSGVTQTPKHLITATGQRVTLRCSPRSGDLSVYWYQQSLDQGLQFLIQYYNGEERAKGNILERFSAQQFPDLHSELNLSSLELGDSALYFCASSVHLDGPDQETQYFGPGTRLLVL.

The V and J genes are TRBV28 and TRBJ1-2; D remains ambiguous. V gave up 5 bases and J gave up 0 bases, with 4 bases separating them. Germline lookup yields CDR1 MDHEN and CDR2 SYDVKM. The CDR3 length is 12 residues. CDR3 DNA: TGTGCCAGCAGTCTCCCTAACTATGGCTACACCTTC. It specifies CASSLPNYGYTF.

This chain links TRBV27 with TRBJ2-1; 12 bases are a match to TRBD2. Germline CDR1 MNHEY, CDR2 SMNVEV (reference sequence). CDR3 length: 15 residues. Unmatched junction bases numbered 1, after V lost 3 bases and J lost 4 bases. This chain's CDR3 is CASSLLAGGYNEQFF. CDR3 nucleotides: TGTGCCAGCAGTTTGCTAGCGGGAGGGTACAATGAGCAGTTCTTC.

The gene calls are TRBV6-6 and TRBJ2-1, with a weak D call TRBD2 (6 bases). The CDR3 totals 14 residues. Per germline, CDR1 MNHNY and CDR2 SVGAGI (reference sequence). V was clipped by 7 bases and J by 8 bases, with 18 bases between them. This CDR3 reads CASTEVAARDEQFF. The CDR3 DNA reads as TGTGCCAGCACCGAGGTAGCGGCTCGGGATGAGCAGTTCTTC.

The CDR3 region has the DNA TGTGCCAGCAGCTCCGCTGACAGGGGGCCCCAGCCCCAGCATTTT. Its translation: CASSSADRGPQPQHF. V usage is TRBV7-8 and J usage is TRBJ1-5, with 10 bases aligning to TRBD1. Germline loops: CDR1 SGHVS, CDR2 FQNEAQ. Trimming removed 4 bases from V and 7 bases from J; junction bases left unmatched: 7. The CDR3 sequence is 15 residues long.

The CDR3 sequence: CASSTSLSGAGNEQFF. The CDR3, as DNA: TGCGCCAGCAGCACCTCCCTCTCGGGGGCTGGCAATGAGCAGTTCTTC. The chain is built from TRBV5-1 and TRBJ2-1; D is perhaps TRBD1 or TRBD2 (6 bases each). V was clipped by 4 bases and J by 6 bases, with 20 bases between them. This CDR3 has 16 amino acids. Looked up from germline, CDR1 is SGHRS and CDR2 is YFSETQ.

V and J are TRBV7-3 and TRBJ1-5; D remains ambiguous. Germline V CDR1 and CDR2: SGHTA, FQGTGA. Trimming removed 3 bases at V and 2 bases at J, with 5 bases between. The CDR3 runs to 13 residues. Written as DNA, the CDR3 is TGTGCCAGCAGCTTTACGGGCAATCAGCCCCAGCATTTT. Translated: CASSFTGNQPQHF.

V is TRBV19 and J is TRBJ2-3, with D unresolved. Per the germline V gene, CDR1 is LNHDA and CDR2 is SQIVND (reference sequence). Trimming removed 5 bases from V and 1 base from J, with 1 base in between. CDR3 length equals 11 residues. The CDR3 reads CASSRTDTQYF. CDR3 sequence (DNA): TGTGCCAGTAGTCGCACAGATACGCAGTATTTT.

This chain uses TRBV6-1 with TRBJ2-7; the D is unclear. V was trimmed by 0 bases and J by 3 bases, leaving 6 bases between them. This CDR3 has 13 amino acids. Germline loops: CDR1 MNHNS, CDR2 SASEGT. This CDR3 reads CASSEAASYEQYF. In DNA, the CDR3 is TGTGCCAGCAGTGAAGCGGCCAGCTACGAGCAGTACTTC.

CDR3 nucleotide sequence: TGTGCCAGCAGTTTGAACGACGGGCCTGGCGGCTACGAGCAGTACTTC. Protein: CASSLNDGPGGYEQYF. The chain couples TRBV4-2 to TRBJ2-7; D unclear. Germline V gives CDR1 LGHNA, CDR2 YNFKEQ. Trimming took 6 bases from V and 3 from J, leaving 21 bases between them. This CDR3 has 16 residues.